Below, 15 T cell receptor beta chains from the same sample are listed, as sequenced in a study of T cell responses to AZD1222 COVID-19 vaccine. Assay: immunoSEQ multiplex PCR; the TCRdb copy retains only in-frame clones and omits some. The sample has 100,000 to 150,000 clones, 90% seen once; the top ten hold 1.5% to 2%. This material consisted of peripheral blood, taken on day 0 of AZD1222 vaccination. Receptor source: an adult in good health.

The chain uses TRBV28 and TRBJ1-2; the D gene is possibly TRBD1 (5 bases). Germline V lookup: CDR1 MDHEN, CDR2 SYDVKM. The germline V and J ends were trimmed by 10 bases and 4 bases, with 10 bases remaining between them. The CDR3 runs to 11 residues. The chain's CDR3 is CATQGGYGYTF. For the CDR3, the DNA is TGTGCCACGCAGGGTGGCTATGGCTACACCTTC.

This chain connects TRBV29-1 to TRBJ1-2, with 10 positions matching TRBD1. Germline assignment: CDR1 SQVTM and CDR2 ANQGSEA. This CDR3 has 16 amino acids. V dropped 6 bases and J dropped 4; count of bases not matched to a gene: 14. CDR3: CSVPTAGTGVPYGYTF. CDR3 in DNA: TGCAGCGTACCCACCGCCGGGACAGGGGTCCCCTATGGCTACACCTTC.

The genes are TRBV10-3 and TRBJ2-1; weak D call: TRBD1 (6 bases). The CDR3 extends over 15 amino acids. V lost 3 bases and J lost 10, with 19 bases in between. Germline CDR1 ENHRY, CDR2 SYGVKD. In DNA, the CDR3 is TGTGCCATCAGTGAAGGGGGAAAGGGGGTGAGCGAGCAGTTCTTC. Protein: CAISEGGKGVSEQFF.

The chain is built from TRBV7-2 and TRBJ1-1, with no clear D. This CDR3 contains 14 residues. The V end lost 3 bases, the J end lost 1 base, and 9 bases lay between the germline ends. The germline CDR1 and CDR2 sequences are SGHTA and FQGNSA. CDR3 loop: CASSFVETNTEAFF. Written as DNA, the CDR3 is TGTGCCAGCAGCTTTGTAGAGACGAACACTGAAGCTTTCTTT. The full variable domain, its missing parts supplied by reference TRBV7-2 and TRBJ1-1, is GAGVSQSPSNKVTEKGKDVELRCDPISGHTALYWYRQSLGQGLEFLIYFQGNSAPDKSGLPSDRFSAERTGGSVSTLTIQRTQQEDSAVYLCASSFVETNTEAFFGQGTRLTVV.

The chain links TRBV7-9 to TRBJ1-1; D not resolved. Germline values: CDR1 SEHNR, CDR2 FQNEAQ (reference sequence). Trimming cost V 5 bases and J 5 bases, with 15 bases left between them. This CDR3 is 14 amino acids long. The CDR3 loop reads CASSPLGEGTEAFF. CDR3 nucleotides: TGTGCCAGCAGCCCGCTCGGGGAGGGTACTGAAGCTTTCTTT.

This rearrangement joins TRBV27 to TRBJ2-5; 13 bases match TRBD2. V shed 7 bases and J 5 bases; nucleotides not matched to a gene: 10. This CDR3 is 16 amino acids long. Germline CDR1 MNHEY, CDR2 SMNVEV (reference sequence). The CDR3 DNA reads as TGTGCCAGCAAAGGGACTAGCGGGAAGGGATGGGAGACCCAGTACTTC. It encodes CASKGTSGKGWETQYF.

The chain carries TRBV9 and TRBJ2-1; no reliable D call. Trimming pared 2 bases from V and 0 bases from J, leaving 9 bases between. The CDR3 loop spans 15 amino acids. Germline loops: CDR1 SGDLS, CDR2 YYNGEE. The DNA of the CDR3 is TGTGCCAGCAGCGTGACTGCGAGCTCCTACAATGAGCAGTTCTTC. Its translation is CASSVTASSYNEQFF. The full variable domain, completed using reference TRBV9 and TRBJ2-1, is DSGVTQTPKHLITATGQRVTLRCSPRSGDLSVYWYQQSLDQGLQFLIQYYNGEERAKGNILERFSAQQFPDLHSELNLSSLELGDSALYFCASSVTASSYNEQFFGPGTRLTVL.

The chain couples TRBV28 to TRBJ1-3; D unresolved. Germline CDR1 is MDHEN and CDR2 is SYDVKM. Trimming took off 3 bases at V and 1 base at J, with 13 bases between the two ends. The CDR3 is made up of 16 amino acids. DNA of the CDR3: TGTGCCAGCAGTTTGCTCTGGGGAACTTCTGGAAACACCATATATTTT. Translation gives CASSLLWGTSGNTIYF.

The chain has TRBV6-5 and TRBJ1-5, with 11 nucleotides matching TRBD1. This CDR3 has 15 amino acids. Germline V gives CDR1 MNHEY, CDR2 SVGAGI. The junction had 10 bases not matched to a gene; V was cut back by 6 bases and J by 9 bases. For the CDR3, the DNA is TGTGCCAGCAGCTCAGCGGACAGGGGGCTGGGGCCCCAGCATTTT. The encoded protein is CASSSADRGLGPQHF.

This sequence joins TRBV30 and TRBJ1-3; 8 bases align to TRBD1. The V segment lost 3 bases and the J segment 3 bases; nucleotides outside the gene matches: 4. CDR3 length: 14 amino acids. Germline V gene data show CDR1 as GTSNPN and CDR2 as SVGIG (reference sequence). In DNA form, the CDR3 reads TGTGCCTGGAGGCCCAGGGGGCGTGGAAACACCATATATTTT. Translated, it gives CAWRPRGRGNTIYF.

The chain recombines TRBV2 with TRBJ2-7, with 7 bases that match TRBD2. From germline, CDR1 is SNHLY and CDR2 FYNNEI. The CDR3 spans 15 residues. V dropped 8 bases and J dropped 1; count of bases not matched to a gene: 11. The CDR3 DNA is TGTGCCAGCTATGGCCTAGCGGAAAAATCCTACGAGCAGTACTTC. Protein: CASYGLAEKSYEQYF. The complete variable domain, with remaining parts taken from reference TRBV2 and TRBJ2-7, reads EPEVTQTPSHQVTQMGQEVILRCVPISNHLYFYWYRQILGQKVEFLVSFYNNEISEKSEIFDDQFSVERPDGSNFTLKIRSTKLEDSAMYFCASYGLAEKSYEQYFGPGTRLTVT.

This chain uses TRBV28 with TRBJ2-1, with D hard to call. Germline loops: CDR1 MDHEN, CDR2 SYDVKM. The CDR3 extends over 16 amino acids. Deletions cut 3 bases from V and 4 bases from J, with 16 bases between. CDR3 residues: CASSFRPGLPYNEQFF. The DNA for the CDR3 is TGTGCCAGCAGTTTTCGACCGGGTCTCCCTTACAATGAGCAGTTCTTC.

The chain is built from TRBV7-2 and TRBJ2-6; D gene uncertain. Germline V gives CDR1 SGHTA, CDR2 FQGNSA. The germline V and J ends were trimmed by 1 base and 0 bases, with 4 bases remaining between them. CDR3 size: 15 residues. The CDR3 loop reads CASSLDSSGANVLTF. The CDR3 DNA is TGTGCCAGCAGCTTAGATTCCTCTGGGGCCAACGTCCTGACTTTC.

This chain links TRBV6-5 with TRBJ1-4; D remains ambiguous. The CDR3 runs to 14 residues. Germline CDR1 is MNHEY and CDR2 is SVGAGI. The V gene lost 7 bases and the J gene lost 3 bases, with 12 bases spanning the gap. CDR3 loop: CASTRGFANEKLFF. The CDR3 DNA follows: TGTGCCAGCACCCGTGGATTCGCTAATGAAAAACTGTTTTTT.

The V and J genes are TRBV19 and TRBJ1-6; D is ambiguous. CDR3 length: 16 amino acids. CDR1 and CDR2 from the germline V gene are LNHDA and SQIVND (reference sequence). V shed 6 bases and J shed 4 bases, with 16 bases lying between them. CDR3 region: CASRTSITAYNSPLHF. DNA for the CDR3: TGTGCCAGTAGGACAAGTATAACAGCGTATAATTCACCCCTCCACTTT. The full variable domain, rest sourced from reference TRBV19 and TRBJ1-6, is DGGITQSPKYLFRKEGQNVTLSCEQNLNHDAMYWYRQDPGQGLRLIYYSQIVNDFQKGDIAEGYSVSREKKESFPLTVTSAQKNPTAFYLCASRTSITAYNSPLHFGNGTRLTVT.